This T cell receptor (beta chain) originates from a study of cytomegalovirus exposure and HLA in healthy donors. Generated by immunoSEQ multiplex PCR, the TCRdb table keeps only in-frame clones and is missing some. In the table there are around 70,000 clones, roughly 94% of which are singletons. General study results and limits: The study found most TCR sequences rare, yet found some public TCRs in many donors.

Trimming took 1 base from V and 8 from J, leaving 12 bases between them. The CDR3 is made up of 14 amino acids. In germline, CDR1 is SGHKS, CDR2 YYEKEE (reference sequence). With respect to this clone: What it binds is not known.

Sequenced sample: PBMCs. The clonotype comes from a woman younger than 35 in good health and CMV-seropositive. The chain uses TRBV5-5 and TRBJ1-4; possible D gene TRBD1, 6 bases. The CDR3 reads CASSLTGLYEKLFF. The CDR3 nucleotides read TGTGCCAGCAGCTTGACAGGGCTTTACGAAAAACTGTTTTTT.